This T cell receptor beta chain was identified during a study of OX40 agonist ivuxolimab in advanced cancers. Across the study: In this cohort, patients received ivuxolimab, an agonistic anti-OX40 (CD134) antibody. Findings and limits, study-wide: Blood T cells, both CD4+ and CD8+, expanded clonally by week 6 at 0.1 to 3.0 mg/kg.

Germline loops: CDR1 MNHEY, CDR2 SVGAGI. The CDR3 length is 13 residues. The ends were cut back, 6 bases at V and 0 bases at J, with 9 bases in the middle. Patients had blood sampled at baseline and again on cycle 4 day 1 and cycle 7 day 1. Only in-frame clones appear in the TCRdb table, and some are missing; sequencing was by immunoSEQ multiplex PCR. This sample yields 65,000 to 80,000 clones, of which 84% are seen a single time; 0.45% to 0.65% belongs to the top ten. About this clone: Its cognate antigen is unknown.

This clonotype originated in an adult with an advanced solid tumor such as melanoma, head and neck, liver or kidney cancer. This specimen was CD4+ or CD8+ T cells sorted from blood, taken in a trial of the OX40 agonist ivuxolimab. This chain uses TRBV6-5 with TRBJ2-7; no reliable D call. CDR3 sequence reads: CASSLDNSYEQYF. As DNA, the CDR3 is TGTGCCAGCAGCCTAGATAACTCCTACGAGCAGTACTTC.